The 29 T cell receptor beta chains presented below share a single source sample, sequenced in a study of blood T cell repertoires in COVID-19. Sequencing was performed with immunoSEQ multiplex PCR; in TCRdb, only in-frame clones are kept and a portion is missing. Of about 350,000 clones in the sample, approximately 89% were seen once. The sequencing input was peripheral blood. The receptors derive from a woman aged 55-75 years with COVID-19, enrolled during active disease.

This clone occurred once. The genes are TRBV12-3 or TRBV12-4 and TRBJ1-6; D is undetermined. Trimming took off 6 bases at V and 7 bases at J, with 10 bases between the two ends. The CDR3 covers 13 residues. As DNA, the CDR3 is TGTGCCAGCAGCTCGACTGGGAATTCACCCCTCCACTTT. Protein: CASSSTGNSPLHF.

This clone was counted once. J is TRBJ1-5 and V is TRBV6-5; TRBD1 is a possible D gene (6 bases). Trimming cost V 0 bases and J 1 base, with 10 bases left between them. Germline CDR1 MNHEY, CDR2 SVGAGI. CDR3 length equals 16 residues. The CDR3, as DNA: TGTGCCAGCAGTTACTCAGGGGGAGGGAGCAATCAGCCCCAGCATTTT. Protein sequence: CASSYSGGGSNQPQHF.

The V and J genes are TRBV7-9 and TRBJ2-3; D gene ambiguous. CDR1 is SEHNR and CDR2 is FQNEAQ in the germline V gene (reference sequence). The CDR3 consists of 13 residues. V gave up 4 bases and J gave up 6 bases, with 11 bases separating them. CDR3 in amino acids: CASSSAGPDTQYF. CDR3 bases: TGTGCCAGCAGCTCCGCAGGCCCTGATACGCAGTATTTT. The full variable domain, completed using reference TRBV7-9 and TRBJ2-3, is DTGVSQNPRHKITKRGQNVTFRCDPISEHNRLYWYRQTLGQGPEFLTYFQNEAQLEKSRLLSDRFSAERPKGSFSTLEIQRTEQGDSAMYLCASSSAGPDTQYFGPGTRLTVL.

The chain has TRBV2 and TRBJ2-3, with D maybe TRBD1 (6 bases). The V end lost 11 bases, the J end lost 0 bases, and 15 bases lay between the germline ends. CDR1 SNHLY and CDR2 FYNNEI come from the germline V gene. The CDR3 has 14 amino acids. CDR3 residues: CAGQVQGSTDTQYF. DNA of the CDR3: TGTGCCGGCCAGGTTCAGGGGAGCACAGATACGCAGTATTTT.

The rearrangement uses TRBV28 and TRBJ2-7; 7 nucleotides align to TRBD2. The CDR3 is made up of 15 amino acids. CDR1 and CDR2 from the germline V gene are MDHEN and SYDVKM. V was clipped by 6 bases and J by 2 bases; unmatched bases: 10. The CDR3 DNA reads as TGTGCCAGCAGGGGAGGGATCGAGTTCACCTACGAGCAGTACTTC. Its protein is CASRGGIEFTYEQYF.

The V and J genes are TRBV19 and TRBJ1-5; D might be TRBD1 (5 bases). The CDR3 loop spans 15 amino acids. Germline CDR1 reads LNHDA; CDR2 reads SQIVND (reference sequence). Trimming took 6 bases from V and 1 from J, leaving 13 bases between them. The CDR3 sequence is CASSPVGPSNQPQHF. The CDR3 bases are TGTGCCAGTAGCCCCGTGGGGCCGAGCAATCAGCCCCAGCATTTT.

Only one count was recorded for this clone. This chain links TRBV6-1 with TRBJ2-1, with TRBD2 matching 10 bases. Germline loops: CDR1 MNHNS, CDR2 SASEGT. The CDR3 extends over 15 amino acids. V shed 2 bases, J shed 7 bases, and the junction held 5 bases outside the gene matches. The CDR3 bases are TGTGCCAGCAGTGAATACGGGACTAGCGTAAATGAGCAGTTCTTC. It encodes CASSEYGTSVNEQFF.

This clone has more than one count but fewer than ten. The chain joins TRBV11-1 to TRBJ1-2, with a possible D match to TRBD1 (5 bases). The CDR3 has 12 amino acids. Germline V gene lookup returns CDR1 SGHAT and CDR2 FQDESV (reference sequence). V shed 5 bases and J shed 14 bases, with 18 bases lying between them. The CDR3 DNA reads TGTGCCAGCAGCCCCCGTTCAAGCACAGGAACCTTC. It is translated as CASSPRSSTGTF.

V usage is TRBV11-2 and J usage is TRBJ1-2; no reliable D call. The V gene lost 1 base and the J gene lost 8 bases, with 14 bases spanning the gap. From germline, CDR1 is SGHAT and CDR2 FQNNGV. This CDR3 is built from 14 residues. The CDR3 coding sequence is TGTGCCAGCAGCTTAGCCCCAGTCGCTAGGGGCTACACCTTC. It encodes CASSLAPVARGYTF.

The CDR3: CASSMRRAATNEKLFF. The CDR3 DNA sequence: TGTGCCAGTAGTATGCGGAGGGCCGCAACTAATGAAAAACTGTTTTTT. The chain employs TRBV19 and TRBJ1-4; D not certain. The CDR3 runs to 16 residues. Germline V gives CDR1 LNHDA, CDR2 SQIVND (reference sequence). V was trimmed by 3 bases and J by 0 bases, leaving 11 bases between them.

The chain combines TRBV5-5 with TRBJ1-1, with TRBD1 identical over 10 bases. Germline V gene lookup returns CDR1 SGHKS and CDR2 YYEKEE (reference sequence). Trimming took 3 bases from V and 4 from J; bases not matched to a gene: 9. The CDR3 contains 16 residues. As DNA, the CDR3 is TGTGCCAGCAGCTCTGCCGCGGGACAGGGGTTCACTGAAGCTTTCTTT. Its protein product is CASSSAAGQGFTEAFF.

This CDR3 reads CASSSGQVLTDTQYF. CDR3 in DNA: TGTGCCAGCAGCTCGGGACAGGTGTTAACAGATACGCAGTATTTT. The V gene is TRBV6-5, the J gene TRBJ2-3; TRBD1 aligns across 8 bases. The germline V gene encodes CDR1 MNHEY and CDR2 SVGAGI. With 6 bases clipped from V and 3 bases from J, the junction kept 8 bases outside the gene matches. CDR3 size: 15 residues.

The rearrangement joins TRBV19 to TRBJ1-3; D perhaps matches TRBD1 (6 bases). The germline V and J ends were trimmed by 3 bases and 4 bases, with 19 bases remaining between them. CDR3 size: 17 residues. Germline V gene data show CDR1 as LNHDA and CDR2 as SQIVND (reference sequence). CDR3 sequence reads: CASSISGTGLGGNTIYF. The CDR3 region has the DNA TGTGCCAGTAGTATTTCGGGTACAGGGCTGGGCGGAAACACCATATATTTT.

V and J are TRBV30 and TRBJ2-1, with 9 bases aligning to TRBD1. With V trimmed by 2 bases and J by 6 bases, 20 bases remained unmatched. The CDR3 spans 19 residues. Germline CDR1 is GTSNPN and CDR2 is SVGIG (reference sequence). DNA of the CDR3: TGTGCCTGGAGTCGGGTAACATTTCTCGGGACAGGGTCTGCCAATGAGCAGTTCTTC. It codes for CAWSRVTFLGTGSANEQFF.

The chain couples TRBV10-2 to TRBJ1-1, with D tentatively TRBD1 (6 bases). The CDR3 loop spans 15 amino acids. Per germline, CDR1 WSHSY and CDR2 SAAADI. V shed 0 bases and J shed 4 bases, with 12 bases lying between them. The CDR3 sequence: CASSESDRRVTEAFF. CDR3 DNA: TGCGCCAGCAGTGAGTCCGACAGGCGGGTCACTGAAGCTTTCTTT.

This chain links TRBV2 with TRBJ1-2; 7 bases are a match to TRBD1. CDR3 length: 13 residues. The ends lost 6 bases at V and 8 bases at J; junction bases unmatched: 9. The V gene's germline CDR1 is SNHLY and CDR2 FYNNEI. CDR3 sequence (DNA): TGTGCCAGCAGGGCAACAGGGGCGGAGGGCTACACCTTC. The encoded protein is CASRATGAEGYTF.

In its sample, this clone was seen a few times. The chain joins TRBV7-2 to TRBJ1-4, with D tentatively TRBD1 (5 bases). CDR1 and CDR2 (germline): SGHTA, FQGNSA. The CDR3 runs to 14 residues. V lost 7 bases, J lost 5 bases, and 14 bases lay in between. CDR3 protein: CASTPRAGNEKLFF. In DNA form, the CDR3 reads TGTGCCAGCACCCCCAGGGCTGGAAATGAAAAACTGTTTTTT.

This clone was detected only once. The chain couples TRBV15 to TRBJ1-3; the D is unclear. Germline V gene sequence: CDR1 LNHNV, CDR2 YYDKDF (reference sequence). This CDR3 is 15 amino acids long. Trimming cost V 0 bases and J 4 bases, with 10 bases left between them. CDR3 sequence (DNA): TGTGCCACCAGCAGAGATACTAGTCCCGGAAACACCATATATTTT. It codes for CATSRDTSPGNTIYF.

The gene calls are TRBV6-6 and TRBJ2-7, with 8 bases matching TRBD1. The V segment lost 4 bases and the J segment 3 bases; nucleotides outside the gene matches: 8. Germline lookup yields CDR1 MNHNY and CDR2 SVGAGI (reference sequence). The CDR3 length is 15 residues. The DNA for the CDR3 is TGTGCCAGCAGTTCCTCCCGGGACAGGTTCTACGAGCAGTACTTC. Encoded protein: CASSSSRDRFYEQYF.

The chain recombines TRBV9 with TRBJ2-7; 12 nucleotides match TRBD2. Germline loops: CDR1 SGDLS, CDR2 YYNGEE. CDR3 length equals 16 residues. The trim removed 0 bases at V and 2 bases at J, leaving 3 bases unmatched. The CDR3 reads CASSVGASGGAYEQYF. CDR3 nucleotide sequence: TGTGCCAGCAGCGTAGGGGCTAGCGGGGGGGCCTACGAGCAGTACTTC.

V usage is TRBV27 and J usage is TRBJ2-5; maybe TRBD1 (5 bases). The ends were cut back, 4 bases at V and 2 bases at J, with 17 bases in the middle. Germline assignment: CDR1 MNHEY and CDR2 SMNVEV (reference sequence). The CDR3 runs 16 residues. This CDR3 reads CASSSGRKYTQETQYF. Written as DNA, the CDR3 is TGTGCCAGCAGTTCAGGGCGAAAGTATACACAAGAGACCCAGTACTTC.

V usage is TRBV19 and J usage is TRBJ1-4, with D unresolved. The CDR3 extends over 15 amino acids. With 9 bases removed from V and 10 bases from J, the gap between germline ends came to 24 bases. Germline CDR1 LNHDA, CDR2 SQIVND (reference sequence). The CDR3 nucleotides read TGTGCCAGCCAAATATCCGGGAAGGAACTGGGAAAACTGTTTTTT. Protein product: CASQISGKELGKLFF.

The genes are TRBV19 and TRBJ1-2; D remains unclear. Per germline, CDR1 LNHDA and CDR2 SQIVND (reference sequence). The ends were cut back, 7 bases at V and 2 bases at J, with 17 bases in the middle. CDR3 length: 15 amino acids. The CDR3 spells CASTSVGSLNYGYTF. The CDR3 DNA sequence: TGTGCCAGTACCTCGGTGGGCAGCTTAAACTATGGCTACACCTTC.

The chain combines TRBV7-9 with TRBJ1-1; D not certain. V was shortened by 5 bases and J by 7 bases, with 11 bases between the two germline ends. The CDR3 has 12 amino acids. The germline gives CDR1 SEHNR, CDR2 FQNEAQ (reference sequence). CDR3 DNA sequence: TGTGCCAGCAGCCAACAGACTAATGAAGCTTTCTTT. Translation gives CASSQQTNEAFF.

V usage is TRBV30 and J usage is TRBJ2-3, with unresolved D. V dropped 1 base and J dropped 1 base, with 3 bases sitting between them. Germline V gene data show CDR1 as GTSNPN and CDR2 as SVGIG (reference sequence). CDR3 length: 12 residues. CDR3 nucleotides: TGTGCCTGGAGTGGAGGCACAGATACGCAGTATTTT. The encoded protein is CAWSGGTDTQYF.

The gene calls are TRBV2 and TRBJ1-2; no clear D. The CDR3 is 13 residues long. CDR1 SNHLY and CDR2 FYNNEI come from the germline V gene. Trimming took off 1 base at V and 4 bases at J, with 7 bases between the two ends. The DNA of the CDR3 is TGTGCCAGCAGTGAAGGGTACGGCTATGGCTACACCTTC. Its translation is CASSEGYGYGYTF. Together with reference TRBV2 and TRBJ1-2, the CDR3 gives the full variable domain: EPEVTQTPSHQVTQMGQEVILRCVPISNHLYFYWYRQILGQKVEFLVSFYNNEISEKSEIFDDQFSVERPDGSNFTLKIRSTKLEDSAMYFCASSEGYGYGYTFGSGTRLTVV.

Remarks on this clone: One end of the junction is discordant with germline, which a read error may explain. The chain joins TRBV5-1 to TRBJ2-5, with 9 bases that match TRBD1. Germline lookup yields CDR1 SGHRS and CDR2 YFSETQ. This CDR3 spans 11 amino acids. The CDR3 region is CASSPGTGLDF. The DNA for the CDR3 is TGCGCCAGCAGCCCGGGGACAGGGCTGGACTTC.

The chain combines TRBV19 with TRBJ1-6; no reliable D call. V was cut by 7 bases and J by 7 bases, with 17 bases left in between. This CDR3 region has 15 residues. The V gene's germline CDR1 is LNHDA and CDR2 SQIVND (reference sequence). The CDR3 bases are TGTGCCAGTACCGGCCGGCGAGCGGGGAATTCACCCCTCCACTTT. Protein product: CASTGRRAGNSPLHF.

The J gene is TRBJ1-2, the V gene TRBV27, with 7 bases matching TRBD1. Trimming at V came to 4 bases and at J to 2 bases, leaving 10 bases not matched to a gene. The CDR3 runs 16 residues. Germline V gene lookup returns CDR1 MNHEY and CDR2 SMNVEV (reference sequence). The CDR3 loop is CASSSVRAGGNYGYTF. In DNA, the CDR3 is TGTGCCAGCAGTTCCGTACGGGCAGGGGGGAACTATGGCTACACCTTC.